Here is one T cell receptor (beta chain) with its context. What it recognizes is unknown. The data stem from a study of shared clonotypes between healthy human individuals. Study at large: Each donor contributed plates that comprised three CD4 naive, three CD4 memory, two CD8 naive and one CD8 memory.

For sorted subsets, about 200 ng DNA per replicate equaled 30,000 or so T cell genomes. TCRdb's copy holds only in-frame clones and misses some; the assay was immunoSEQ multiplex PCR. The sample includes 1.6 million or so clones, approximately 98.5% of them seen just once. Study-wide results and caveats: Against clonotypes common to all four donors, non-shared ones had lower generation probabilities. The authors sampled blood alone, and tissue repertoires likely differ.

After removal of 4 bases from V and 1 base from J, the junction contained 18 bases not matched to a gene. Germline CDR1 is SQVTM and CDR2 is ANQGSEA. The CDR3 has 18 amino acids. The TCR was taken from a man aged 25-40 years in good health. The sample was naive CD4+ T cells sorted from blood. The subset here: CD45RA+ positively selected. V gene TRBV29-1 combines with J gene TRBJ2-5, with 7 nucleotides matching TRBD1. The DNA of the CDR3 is TGCAGCGTTGTAGGTCAGGGGGTAGGCCAGAACTCCCAAGAGACCCAGTACTTC. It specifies CSVVGQGVGQNSQETQYF.